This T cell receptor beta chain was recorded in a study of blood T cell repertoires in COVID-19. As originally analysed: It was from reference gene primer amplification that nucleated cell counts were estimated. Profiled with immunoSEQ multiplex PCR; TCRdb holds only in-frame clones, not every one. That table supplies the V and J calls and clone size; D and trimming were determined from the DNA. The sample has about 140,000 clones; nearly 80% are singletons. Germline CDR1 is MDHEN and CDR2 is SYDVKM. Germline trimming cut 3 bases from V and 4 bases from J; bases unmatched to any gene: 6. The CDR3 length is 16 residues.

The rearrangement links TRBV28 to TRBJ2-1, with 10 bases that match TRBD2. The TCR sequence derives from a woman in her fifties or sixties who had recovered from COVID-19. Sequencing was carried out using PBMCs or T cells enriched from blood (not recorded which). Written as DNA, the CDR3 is TGTGCCAGCAGTTTCGGAAGGACTAGCGGATACAATGAGCAGTTCTTC. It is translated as CASSFGRTSGYNEQFF.